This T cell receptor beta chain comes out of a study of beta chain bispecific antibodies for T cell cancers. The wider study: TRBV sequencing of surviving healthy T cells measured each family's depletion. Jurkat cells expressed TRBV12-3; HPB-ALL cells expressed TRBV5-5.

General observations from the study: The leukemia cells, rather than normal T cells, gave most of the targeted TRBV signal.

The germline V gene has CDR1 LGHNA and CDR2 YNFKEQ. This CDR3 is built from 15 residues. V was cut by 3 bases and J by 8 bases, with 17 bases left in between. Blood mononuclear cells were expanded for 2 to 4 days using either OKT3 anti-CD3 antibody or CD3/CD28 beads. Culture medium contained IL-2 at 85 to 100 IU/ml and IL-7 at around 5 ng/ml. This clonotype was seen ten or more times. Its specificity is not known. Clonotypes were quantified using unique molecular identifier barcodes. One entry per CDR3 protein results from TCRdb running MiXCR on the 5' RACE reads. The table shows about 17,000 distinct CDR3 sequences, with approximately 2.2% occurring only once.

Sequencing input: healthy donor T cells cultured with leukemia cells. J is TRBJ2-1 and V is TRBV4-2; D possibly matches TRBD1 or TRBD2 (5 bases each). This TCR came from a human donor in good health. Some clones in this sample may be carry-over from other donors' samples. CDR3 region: CASSHYGTKEDEQFF. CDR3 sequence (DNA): TGTGCCAGCAGCCATTACGGGACGAAAGAGGATGAGCAGTTCTTC.